The source of this T cell receptor (beta chain) is a study of blood T cell repertoires in COVID-19. TCRdb's table, derived via immunoSEQ multiplex PCR, lists solely in-frame clones and lacks some. Of approximately 490,000 clones in the sample, roughly nine tenths were seen once. Trimming removed 2 bases at V and 1 base at J, with 12 bases between. The CDR3 covers 16 residues. The germline V gene has CDR1 SGHTA and CDR2 FQGNSA. The chain is built from TRBV7-2 and TRBJ2-1, with unresolved D. The clonotype comes from a woman aged 55-70 years who had recovered from COVID-19. Sequencing was done on a sample of PBMCs or T cells enriched from blood (not recorded which). In DNA form, the CDR3 reads TGTGCCAGCAGCTTACGGGTCAGAGGTTCCTACAATGAGCAGTTCTTC. Translation gives CASSLRVRGSYNEQFF.